The 9 T cell receptor beta chains below were found in one sample sequenced in a study of B cell selection in AIRE deficiency. TCRdb's copy holds only in-frame clones and misses some; the assay was immunoSEQ multiplex PCR. The sample holds 20,000 to 25,000 clones, roughly 97% seen once. The sorted conventional CD4 T cells were gated as CD4+CD127+. Sequencing was performed on conventional CD4+ T cells sorted from PBMCs. These receptors originate from a human donor with AIRE deficiency.

The genes are TRBV7-3 and TRBJ2-7, with D tentatively TRBD1 or TRBD2 (6 bases each). The CDR3 is 15 residues long. The germline V gene encodes CDR1 SGHTA and CDR2 FQGTGA. The V and J ends lost 5 bases and 3 bases respectively, with 17 bases between them. The CDR3 DNA is TGTGCCAGCAGCCCCTCGGGGGCTTGGATCTACGAGCAGTACTTC. Translated: CASSPSGAWIYEQYF.

This rearrangement joins TRBV5-1 to TRBJ1-2; TRBD1 matches 10 bases. The CDR3 consists of 16 residues. Germline V gives CDR1 SGHRS, CDR2 YFSETQ. With V trimmed by 4 bases and J by 0 bases, 6 bases remained unmatched. CDR3 sequence (DNA): TGCGCCAGCAGCAGGGGGACAGGGGTAGCTAACTATGGCTACACCTTC. Translating it yields CASSRGTGVANYGYTF.

The J gene is TRBJ2-3, the V gene TRBV2; no clear D. Germline CDR1 is SNHLY and CDR2 is FYNNEI. The CDR3 covers 13 residues. V dropped 1 base and J dropped 5 bases, with 7 bases sitting between them. CDR3 sequence: CASSEGMGDTQYF. The CDR3 DNA reads as TGTGCCAGCAGTGAAGGGATGGGAGATACGCAGTATTTT.

CDR3 DNA sequence: TGTGCCAGCAGCTTAAATGGGCAGAACTATAATTCACCCCTCCACTTT. Protein: CASSLNGQNYNSPLHF. The chain joins TRBV7-3 to TRBJ1-6; D is undetermined. V shed 1 base and J shed 3 bases, with 10 bases lying between them. The CDR3 covers 16 residues. Germline values: CDR1 SGHTA, CDR2 FQGTGA. Drawing the rest from reference TRBV7-3 and TRBJ1-6, the complete variable domain is GAGVSQTPSNKVTEKGKYVELRCDPISGHTALYWYRQSLGQGPEFLIYFQGTGAADDSGLPNDRFFAVRPEGSVSTLKIQRTERGDSAVYLCASSLNGQNYNSPLHFGNGTRLTVT.

The CDR3 DNA sequence: TGTGCCAGCAGTTTCTCCCTCCTGGGCACTGAAGCTTTCTTT. It codes for CASSFSLLGTEAFF. The V gene is TRBV28, the J gene TRBJ1-1; D uncertain. Germline V CDR1 and CDR2: MDHEN, SYDVKM. CDR3 length: 14 amino acids. Trimming left V 3 bases short and J 4 bases short, with 12 bases between.

The chain is built from TRBV27 and TRBJ1-5; a weak D match, TRBD1 (5 bases). This CDR3 has 18 residues. Trimming removed 6 bases from V and 4 bases from J, with 25 bases in between. Germline CDR1 MNHEY, CDR2 SMNVEV (reference sequence). The CDR3: CASSLNKGLSDRNQPQHF. The DNA of the CDR3 is TGTGCCAGCAGCCTTAATAAGGGGCTGTCCGATCGAAATCAGCCCCAGCATTTT.

The chain has TRBV4-1 and TRBJ2-2; D unresolved. CDR3 length: 14 amino acids. Trimming pared 1 base from V and 4 bases from J, leaving 7 bases between. CDR1 and CDR2 (germline): MGHRA, YSYEKL. CDR3 nucleotides: TGCGCCAGCAGCCAAGTGGGCGGCACCGGGGAGCTGTTTTTT. Residues: CASSQVGGTGELFF.

The chain joins TRBV6-6 to TRBJ2-7; D may correspond to TRBD1 or TRBD2 (5 bases each). The V gene lost 4 bases and the J gene lost 7 bases, with 20 bases spanning the gap. The germline V gene has CDR1 MNHNY and CDR2 SVGAGI (reference sequence). The CDR3 covers 15 residues. This CDR3 reads CASSSYGALAREQYF. In DNA form, the CDR3 reads TGTGCCAGCAGTTCCTACGGGGCGTTGGCCCGGGAGCAGTACTTC.

The J gene is TRBJ2-5, the V gene TRBV5-1; 7 positions match TRBD1. Unmatched junction bases numbered 9, after V lost 1 base and J lost 6 bases. CDR1 is SGHRS and CDR2 is YFSETQ in the germline V gene. CDR3 length: 15 amino acids. The CDR3 sequence is CASSLFDRVIQTQYF. CDR3 nucleotide sequence: TGCGCCAGCAGCTTGTTCGACAGGGTAATCCAGACCCAGTACTTC.